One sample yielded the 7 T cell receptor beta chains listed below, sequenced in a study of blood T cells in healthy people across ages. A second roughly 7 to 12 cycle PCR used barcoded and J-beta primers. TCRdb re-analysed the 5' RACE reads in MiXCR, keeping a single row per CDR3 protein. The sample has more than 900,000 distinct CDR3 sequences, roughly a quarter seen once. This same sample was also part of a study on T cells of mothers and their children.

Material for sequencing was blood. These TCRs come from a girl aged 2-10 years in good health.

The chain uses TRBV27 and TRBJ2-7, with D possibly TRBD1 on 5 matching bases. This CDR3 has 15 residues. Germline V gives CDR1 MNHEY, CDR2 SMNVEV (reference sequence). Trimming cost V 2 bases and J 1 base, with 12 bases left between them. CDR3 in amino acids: CASSLERGFSYEQYF. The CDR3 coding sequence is TGTGCCAGCAGTTTAGAAAGGGGATTTTCCTACGAGCAGTACTTC.

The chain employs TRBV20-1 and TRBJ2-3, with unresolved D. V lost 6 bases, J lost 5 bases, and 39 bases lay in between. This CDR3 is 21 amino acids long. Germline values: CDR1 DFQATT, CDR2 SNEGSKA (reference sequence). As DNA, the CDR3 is TGCAGTGCGACCCGGGCGTTGGACCGATTGGCCCCAAGACGACATGGAGATACGCAGTATTTT. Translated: CSATRALDRLAPRRHGDTQYF.

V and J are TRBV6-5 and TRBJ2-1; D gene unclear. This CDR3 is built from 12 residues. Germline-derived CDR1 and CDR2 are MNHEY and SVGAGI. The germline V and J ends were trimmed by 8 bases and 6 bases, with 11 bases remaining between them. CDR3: CASLSGRNEQFF. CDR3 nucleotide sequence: TGTGCCAGCCTTTCGGGCCGCAATGAGCAGTTCTTC.

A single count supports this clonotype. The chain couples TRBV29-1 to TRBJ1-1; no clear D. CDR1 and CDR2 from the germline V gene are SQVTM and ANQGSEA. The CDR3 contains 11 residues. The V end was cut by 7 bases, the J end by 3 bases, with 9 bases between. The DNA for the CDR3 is TGCAGCGCCTCTTTTGACACTGAAGCTTTCTTT. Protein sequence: CSASFDTEAFF.

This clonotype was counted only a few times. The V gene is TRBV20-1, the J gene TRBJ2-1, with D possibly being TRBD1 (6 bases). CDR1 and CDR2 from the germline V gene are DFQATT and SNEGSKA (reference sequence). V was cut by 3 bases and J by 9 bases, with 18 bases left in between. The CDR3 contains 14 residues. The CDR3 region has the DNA TGCAGTGCTAGCTTCCTACAGGGCTTCGGTGAGCAGTTCTTC. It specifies CSASFLQGFGEQFF.

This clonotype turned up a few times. This CDR3 reads CASSLILAGANVLTF. The CDR3 DNA reads as TGTGCCAGCAGTTTGATCCTGGCTGGGGCCAACGTCCTGACTTTC. The chain uses TRBV28 and TRBJ2-6; D is uncertain. The V gene's germline CDR1 is MDHEN and CDR2 SYDVKM. The CDR3 contains 15 residues. The germline V and J ends were trimmed by 3 bases and 2 bases, with 8 bases remaining between them.

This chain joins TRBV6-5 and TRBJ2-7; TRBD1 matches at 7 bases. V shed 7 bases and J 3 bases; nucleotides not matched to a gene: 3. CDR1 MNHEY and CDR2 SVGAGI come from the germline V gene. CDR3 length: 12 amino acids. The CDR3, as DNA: TGTGCCAGCATCTCAGGGGGCTACGAGCAGTACTTC. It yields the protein CASISGGYEQYF.